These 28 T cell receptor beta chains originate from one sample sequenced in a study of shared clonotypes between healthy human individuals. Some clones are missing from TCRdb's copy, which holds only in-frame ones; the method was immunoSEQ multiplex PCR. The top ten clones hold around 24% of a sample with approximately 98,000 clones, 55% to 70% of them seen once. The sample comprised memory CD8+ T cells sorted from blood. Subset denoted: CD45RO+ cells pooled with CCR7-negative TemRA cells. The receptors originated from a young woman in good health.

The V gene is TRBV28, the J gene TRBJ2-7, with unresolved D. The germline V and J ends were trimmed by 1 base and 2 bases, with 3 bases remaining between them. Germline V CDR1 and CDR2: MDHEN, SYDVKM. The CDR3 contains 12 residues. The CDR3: CASSLSTYEQYF. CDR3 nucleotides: TGTGCCAGCAGTTTATCAACCTACGAGCAGTACTTC.

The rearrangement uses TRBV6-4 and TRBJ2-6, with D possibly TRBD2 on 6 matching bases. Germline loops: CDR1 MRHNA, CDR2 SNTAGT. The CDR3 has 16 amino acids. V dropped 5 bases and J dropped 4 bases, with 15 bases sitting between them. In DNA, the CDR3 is TGTGCCAGCAGTCCTCAGGGAGGAGCCGGGGCCAACGTCCTGACTTTC. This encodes CASSPQGGAGANVLTF.

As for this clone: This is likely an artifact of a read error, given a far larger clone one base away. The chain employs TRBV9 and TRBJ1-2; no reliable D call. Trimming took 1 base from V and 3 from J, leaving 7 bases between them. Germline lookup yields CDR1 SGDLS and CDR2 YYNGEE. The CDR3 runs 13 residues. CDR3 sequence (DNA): TGTGCCAGCAGCGTAAGTCGGTACTATGGCTACACCTTC. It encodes CASSVSRYYGYTF.

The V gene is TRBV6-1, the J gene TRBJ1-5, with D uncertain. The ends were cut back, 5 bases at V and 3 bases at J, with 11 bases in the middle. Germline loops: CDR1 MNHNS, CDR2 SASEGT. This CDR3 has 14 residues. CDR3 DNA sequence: TGTGCCAGCAGTCTAAATGTGGCCAATCAGCCCCAGCATTTT. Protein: CASSLNVANQPQHF.

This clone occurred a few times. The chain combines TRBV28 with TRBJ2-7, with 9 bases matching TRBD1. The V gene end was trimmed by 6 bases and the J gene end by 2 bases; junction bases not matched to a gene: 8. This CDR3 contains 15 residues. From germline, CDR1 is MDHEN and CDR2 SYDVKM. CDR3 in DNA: TGTGCCAGCAGCTCATACCGGGACAGGGCCTACGAGCAGTACTTC. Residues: CASSSYRDRAYEQYF.

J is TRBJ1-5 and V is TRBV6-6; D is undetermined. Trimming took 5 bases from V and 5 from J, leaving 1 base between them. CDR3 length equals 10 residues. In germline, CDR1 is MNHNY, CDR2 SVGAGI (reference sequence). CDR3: CASSHQPQHF. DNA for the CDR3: TGTGCCAGCAGTCATCAGCCCCAGCATTTT.

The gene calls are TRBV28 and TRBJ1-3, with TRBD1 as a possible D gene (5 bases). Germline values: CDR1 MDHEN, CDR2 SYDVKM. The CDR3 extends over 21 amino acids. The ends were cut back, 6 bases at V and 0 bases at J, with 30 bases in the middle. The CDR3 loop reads CASRGRIGADGKTYSGNTIYF. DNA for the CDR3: TGTGCCAGCAGAGGCCGCATAGGGGCGGACGGGAAGACTTACTCTGGAAACACCATATATTTT.

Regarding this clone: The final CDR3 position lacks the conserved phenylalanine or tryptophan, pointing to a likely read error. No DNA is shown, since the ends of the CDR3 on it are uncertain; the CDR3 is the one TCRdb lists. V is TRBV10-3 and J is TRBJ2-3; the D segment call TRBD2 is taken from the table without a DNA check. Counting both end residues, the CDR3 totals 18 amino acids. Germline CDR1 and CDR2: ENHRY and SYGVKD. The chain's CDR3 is CAISDSSYERETDTHPTV.

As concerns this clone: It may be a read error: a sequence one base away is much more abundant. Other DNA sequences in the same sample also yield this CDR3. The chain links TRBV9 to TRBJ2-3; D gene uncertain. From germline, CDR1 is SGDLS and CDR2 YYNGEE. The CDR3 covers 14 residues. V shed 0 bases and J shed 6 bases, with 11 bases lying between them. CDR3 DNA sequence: TGTGCCAGCAGCGTAGGGGGTGGGTCGGATACGCAGTATTTT. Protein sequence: CASSVGGGSDTQYF. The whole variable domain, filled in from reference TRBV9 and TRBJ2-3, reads DSGVTQTPKHLITATGQRVTLRCSPRSGDLSVYWYQQSLDQGLQFLIQYYNGEERAKGNILERFSAQQFPDLHSELNLSSLELGDSALYFCASSVGGGSDTQYFGPGTRLTVL.

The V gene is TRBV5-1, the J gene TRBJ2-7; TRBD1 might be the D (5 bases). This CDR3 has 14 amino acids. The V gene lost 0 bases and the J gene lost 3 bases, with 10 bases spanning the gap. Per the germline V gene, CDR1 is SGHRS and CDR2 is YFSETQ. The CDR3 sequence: CASSLETDHYEQYF. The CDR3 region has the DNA TGCGCCAGCAGCTTGGAGACAGACCACTACGAGCAGTACTTC.

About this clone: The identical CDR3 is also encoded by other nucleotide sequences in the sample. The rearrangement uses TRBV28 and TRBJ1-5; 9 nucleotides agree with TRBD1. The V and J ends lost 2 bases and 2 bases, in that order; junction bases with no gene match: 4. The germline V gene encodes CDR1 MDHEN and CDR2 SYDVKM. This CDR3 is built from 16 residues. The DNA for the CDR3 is TGTGCCAGCAGTTTAAGGGACAGGGTTGGCAATCAGCCCCAGCATTTT. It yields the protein CASSLRDRVGNQPQHF.

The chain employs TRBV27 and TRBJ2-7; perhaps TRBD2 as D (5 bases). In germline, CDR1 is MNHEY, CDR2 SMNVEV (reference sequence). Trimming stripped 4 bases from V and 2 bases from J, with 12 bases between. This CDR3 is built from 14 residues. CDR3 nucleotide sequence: TGTGCCAGCAGTTCCAGGAGGAGTCCCTACGAGCAGTACTTC. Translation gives CASSSRRSPYEQYF.

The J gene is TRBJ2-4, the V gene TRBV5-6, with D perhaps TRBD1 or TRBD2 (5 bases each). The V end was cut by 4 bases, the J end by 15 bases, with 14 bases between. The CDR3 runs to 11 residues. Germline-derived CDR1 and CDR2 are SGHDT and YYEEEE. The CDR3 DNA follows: TGTGCCAGCAGCGTGAACCGGGACGTGTACTTC. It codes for CASSVNRDVYF.

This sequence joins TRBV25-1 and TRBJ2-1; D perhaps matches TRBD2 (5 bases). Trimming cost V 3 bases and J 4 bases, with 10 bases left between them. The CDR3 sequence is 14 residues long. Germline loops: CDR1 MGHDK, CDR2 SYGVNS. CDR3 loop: CASSEATGYNEQFF. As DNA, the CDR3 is TGTGCCAGCAGTGAGGCCACGGGGTACAATGAGCAGTTCTTC. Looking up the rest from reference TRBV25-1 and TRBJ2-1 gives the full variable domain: EADIYQTPRYLVIGTGKKITLECSQTMGHDKMYWYQQDPGMELHLIHYSYGVNSTEKGDLSSESTVSRIRTEHFPLTLESARPSHTSQYLCASSEATGYNEQFFGPGTRLTVL.

The CDR3 spells CASSLVPGTYEQYF. The DNA for the CDR3 is TGCGCCAGCAGCTTGGTTCCCGGAACCTACGAGCAGTACTTC. V and J are TRBV5-1 and TRBJ2-7; D is undetermined. CDR1 and CDR2 (germline): SGHRS, YFSETQ. V was clipped by 0 bases and J by 2 bases, with 9 bases between them. CDR3 length: 14 residues.

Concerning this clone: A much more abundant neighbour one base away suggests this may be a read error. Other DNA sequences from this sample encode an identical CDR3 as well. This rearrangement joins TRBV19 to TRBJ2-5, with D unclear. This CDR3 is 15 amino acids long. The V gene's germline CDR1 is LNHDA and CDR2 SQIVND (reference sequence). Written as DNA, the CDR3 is TGTGCCAGTAGCTCAATGCACAGCTTCCAAGAGACTCAGTACTTC. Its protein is CASSSMHSFQETQYF. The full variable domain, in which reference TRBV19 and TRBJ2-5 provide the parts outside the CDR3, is DGGITQSPKYLFRKEGQNVTLSCEQNLNHDAMYWYRQDPGQGLRLIYYSQIVNDFQKGDIAEGYSVSREKKESFPLTVTSAQKNPTAFYLCASSSMHSFQETQYFGPGTRLLVL.

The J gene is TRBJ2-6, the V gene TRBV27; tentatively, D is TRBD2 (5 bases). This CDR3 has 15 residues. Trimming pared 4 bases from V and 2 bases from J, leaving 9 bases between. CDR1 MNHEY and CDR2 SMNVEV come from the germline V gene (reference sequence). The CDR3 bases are TGTGCCAGCAGTTATGAGGGCACTGGGGCCAACGTCCTGACTTTC. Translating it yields CASSYEGTGANVLTF.

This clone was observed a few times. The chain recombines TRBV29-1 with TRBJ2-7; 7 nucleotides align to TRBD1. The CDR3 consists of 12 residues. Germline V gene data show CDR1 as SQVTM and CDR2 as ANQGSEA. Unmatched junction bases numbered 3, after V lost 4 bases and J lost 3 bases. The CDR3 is CSVAQGDYEQYF. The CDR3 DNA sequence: TGCAGCGTTGCGCAGGGGGACTACGAGCAGTACTTC.

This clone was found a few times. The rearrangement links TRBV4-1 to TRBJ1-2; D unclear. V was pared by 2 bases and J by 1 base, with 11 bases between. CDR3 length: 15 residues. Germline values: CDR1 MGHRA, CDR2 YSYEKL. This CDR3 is CASSQPSADNYGYTF. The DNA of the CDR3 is TGCGCCAGCAGCCAACCCAGTGCTGATAACTATGGCTACACCTTC.

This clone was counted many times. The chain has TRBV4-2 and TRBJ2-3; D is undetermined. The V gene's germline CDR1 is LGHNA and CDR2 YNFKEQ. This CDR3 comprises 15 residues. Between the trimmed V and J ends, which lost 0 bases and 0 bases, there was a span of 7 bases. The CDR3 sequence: CASSQEWASTDTQYF. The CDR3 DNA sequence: TGTGCCAGCAGCCAAGAGTGGGCTAGCACAGATACGCAGTATTTT.

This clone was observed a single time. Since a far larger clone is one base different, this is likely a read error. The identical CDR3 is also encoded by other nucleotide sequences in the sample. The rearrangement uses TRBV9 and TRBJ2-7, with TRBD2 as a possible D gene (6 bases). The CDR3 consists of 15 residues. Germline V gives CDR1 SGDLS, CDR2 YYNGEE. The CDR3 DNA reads TGTGCCAGCAGTGTAGGCAGCGGGTGGCCCTACGAGCAGTACTTC. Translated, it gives CASSVGSGWPYEQYF.

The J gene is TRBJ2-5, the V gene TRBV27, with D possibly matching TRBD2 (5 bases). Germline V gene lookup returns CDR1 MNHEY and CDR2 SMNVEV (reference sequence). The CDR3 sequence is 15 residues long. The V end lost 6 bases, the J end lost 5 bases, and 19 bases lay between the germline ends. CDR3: CASSSALGRRETQYF. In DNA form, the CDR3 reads TGTGCCAGCAGCTCTGCGCTGGGCAGGAGGGAGACCCAGTACTTC.

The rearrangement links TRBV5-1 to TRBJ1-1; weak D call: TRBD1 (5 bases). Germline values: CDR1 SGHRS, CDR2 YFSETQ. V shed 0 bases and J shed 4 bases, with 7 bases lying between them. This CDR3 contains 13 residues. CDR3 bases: TGCGCCAGCAGCTTGGGGGACCTCACTGAAGCTTTCTTT. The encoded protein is CASSLGDLTEAFF.

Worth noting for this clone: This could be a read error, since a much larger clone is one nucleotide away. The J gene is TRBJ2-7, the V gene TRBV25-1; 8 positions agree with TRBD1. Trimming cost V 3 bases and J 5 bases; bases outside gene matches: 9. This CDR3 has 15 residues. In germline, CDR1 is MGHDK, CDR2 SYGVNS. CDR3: CASSDPSRGPDEQYF. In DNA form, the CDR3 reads TGTGCCAGCAGTGATCCCAGCAGGGGGCCTGACGAGCAGTACTTC.

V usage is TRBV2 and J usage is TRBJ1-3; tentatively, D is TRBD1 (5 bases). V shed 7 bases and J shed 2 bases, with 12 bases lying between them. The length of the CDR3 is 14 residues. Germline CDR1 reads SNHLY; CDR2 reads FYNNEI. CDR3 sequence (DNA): TGTGCCAGCACGCCGCAGGGAGCTGGAAACACCATATATTTT. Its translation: CASTPQGAGNTIYF.

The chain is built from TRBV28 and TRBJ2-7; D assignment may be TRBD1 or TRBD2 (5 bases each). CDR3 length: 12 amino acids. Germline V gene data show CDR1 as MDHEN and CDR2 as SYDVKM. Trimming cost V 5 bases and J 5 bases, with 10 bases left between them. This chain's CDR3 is CASSPGTHEQYF. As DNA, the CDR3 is TGTGCCAGCAGTCCAGGGACCCACGAGCAGTACTTC.

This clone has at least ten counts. The chain's CDR3 is CASSLPPVAGEGEETQYF. CDR3 in DNA: TGTGCCAGCAGCCTCCCTCCCGTTGCGGGAGAGGGTGAAGAGACCCAGTACTTC. The chain couples TRBV7-8 to TRBJ2-5, with TRBD2 matching 7 bases. Germline assignment: CDR1 SGHVS and CDR2 FQNEAQ. V gave up 5 bases and J gave up 3 bases; unmatched junction bases: 18. CDR3 size: 18 residues. Full variable domain (rest looked up from reference TRBV7-8 and TRBJ2-5): GAGVSQSPRYKVAKRGQDVALRCDPISGHVSLFWYQQALGQGPEFLTYFQNEAQLDKSGLPSDRFFAERPEGSVSTLKIQRTQQEDSAVYLCASSLPPVAGEGEETQYFGPGTRLLVL.

In DNA form, the CDR3 reads TGTGCCAGCAGCTTAGACGCCGGGCGGGCCGGCTATGGCTACACCTTC. This encodes CASSLDAGRAGYGYTF. The chain links TRBV7-9 to TRBJ1-2; D unclear. The CDR3 sequence is 16 residues long. V was cut by 1 base and J by 4 bases, with 16 bases left in between. Germline V lookup: CDR1 SEHNR, CDR2 FQNEAQ (reference sequence).